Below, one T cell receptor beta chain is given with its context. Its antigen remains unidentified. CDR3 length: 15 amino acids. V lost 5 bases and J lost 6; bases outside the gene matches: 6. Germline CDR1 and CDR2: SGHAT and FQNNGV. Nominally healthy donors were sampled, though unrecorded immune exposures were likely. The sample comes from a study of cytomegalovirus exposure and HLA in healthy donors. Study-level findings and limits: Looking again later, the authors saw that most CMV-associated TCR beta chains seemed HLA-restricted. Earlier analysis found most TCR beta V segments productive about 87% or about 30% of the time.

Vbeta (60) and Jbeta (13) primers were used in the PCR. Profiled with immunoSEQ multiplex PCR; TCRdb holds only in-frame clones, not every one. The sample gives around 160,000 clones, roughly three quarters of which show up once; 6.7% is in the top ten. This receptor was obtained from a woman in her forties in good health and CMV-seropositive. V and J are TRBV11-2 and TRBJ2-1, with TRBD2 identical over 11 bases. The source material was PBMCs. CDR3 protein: CASSELAGVTNEQFF. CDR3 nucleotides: TGTGCCAGCAGCGAACTAGCGGGGGTCACCAATGAGCAGTTCTTC.